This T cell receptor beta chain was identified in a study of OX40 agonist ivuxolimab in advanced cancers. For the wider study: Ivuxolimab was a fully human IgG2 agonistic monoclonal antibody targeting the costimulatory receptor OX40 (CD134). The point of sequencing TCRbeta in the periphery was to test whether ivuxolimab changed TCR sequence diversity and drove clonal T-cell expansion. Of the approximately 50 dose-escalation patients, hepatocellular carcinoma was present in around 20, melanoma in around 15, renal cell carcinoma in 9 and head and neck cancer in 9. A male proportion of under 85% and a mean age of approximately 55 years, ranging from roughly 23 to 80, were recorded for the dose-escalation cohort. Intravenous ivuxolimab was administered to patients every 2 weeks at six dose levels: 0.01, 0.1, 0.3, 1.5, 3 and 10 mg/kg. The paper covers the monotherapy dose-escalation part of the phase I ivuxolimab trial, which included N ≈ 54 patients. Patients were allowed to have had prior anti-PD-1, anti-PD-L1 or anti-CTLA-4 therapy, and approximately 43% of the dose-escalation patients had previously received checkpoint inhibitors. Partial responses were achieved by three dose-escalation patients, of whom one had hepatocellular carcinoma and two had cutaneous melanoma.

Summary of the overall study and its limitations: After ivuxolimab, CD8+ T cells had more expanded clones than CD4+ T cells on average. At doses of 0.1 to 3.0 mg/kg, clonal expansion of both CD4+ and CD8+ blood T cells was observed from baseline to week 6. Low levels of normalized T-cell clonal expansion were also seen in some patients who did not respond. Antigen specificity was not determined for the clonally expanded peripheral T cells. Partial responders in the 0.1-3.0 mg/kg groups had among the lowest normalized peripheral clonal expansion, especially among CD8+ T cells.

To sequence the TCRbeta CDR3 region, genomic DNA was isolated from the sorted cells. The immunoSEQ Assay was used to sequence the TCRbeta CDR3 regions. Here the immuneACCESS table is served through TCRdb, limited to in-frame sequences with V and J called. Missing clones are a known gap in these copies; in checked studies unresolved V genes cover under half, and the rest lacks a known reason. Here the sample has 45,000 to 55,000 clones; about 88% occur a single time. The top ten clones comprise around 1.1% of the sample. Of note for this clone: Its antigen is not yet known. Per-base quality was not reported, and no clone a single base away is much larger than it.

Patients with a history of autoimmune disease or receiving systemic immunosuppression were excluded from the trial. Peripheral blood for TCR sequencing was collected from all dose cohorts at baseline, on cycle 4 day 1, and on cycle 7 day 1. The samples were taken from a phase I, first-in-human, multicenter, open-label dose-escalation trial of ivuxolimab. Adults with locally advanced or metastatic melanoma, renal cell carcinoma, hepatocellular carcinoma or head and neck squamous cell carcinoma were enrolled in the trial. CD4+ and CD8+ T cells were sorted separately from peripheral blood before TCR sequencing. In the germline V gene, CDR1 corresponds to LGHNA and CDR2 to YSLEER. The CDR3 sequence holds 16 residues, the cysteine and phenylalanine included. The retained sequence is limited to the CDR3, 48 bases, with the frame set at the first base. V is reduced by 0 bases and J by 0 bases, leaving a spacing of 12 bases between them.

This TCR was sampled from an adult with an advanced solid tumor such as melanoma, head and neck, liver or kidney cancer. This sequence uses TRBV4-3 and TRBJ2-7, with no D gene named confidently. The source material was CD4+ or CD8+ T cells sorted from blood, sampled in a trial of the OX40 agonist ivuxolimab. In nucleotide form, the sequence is TGCGCCAGCAGCCAAGACCCCCAAGCGAGCTCCTACGAGCAGTACTTC. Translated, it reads CASSQDPQASSYEQYF.